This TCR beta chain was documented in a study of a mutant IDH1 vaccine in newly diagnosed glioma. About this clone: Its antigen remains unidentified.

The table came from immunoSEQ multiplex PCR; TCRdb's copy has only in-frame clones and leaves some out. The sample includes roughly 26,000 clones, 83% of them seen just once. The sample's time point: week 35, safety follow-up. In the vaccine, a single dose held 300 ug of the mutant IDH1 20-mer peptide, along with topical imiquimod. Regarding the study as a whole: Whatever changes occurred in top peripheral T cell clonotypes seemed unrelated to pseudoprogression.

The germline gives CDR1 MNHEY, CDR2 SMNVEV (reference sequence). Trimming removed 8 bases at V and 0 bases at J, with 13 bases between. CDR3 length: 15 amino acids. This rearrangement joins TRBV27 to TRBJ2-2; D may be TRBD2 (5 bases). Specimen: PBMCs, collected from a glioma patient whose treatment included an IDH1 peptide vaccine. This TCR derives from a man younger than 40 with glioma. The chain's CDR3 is CASGLRPSNTGELFF. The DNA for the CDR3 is TGTGCCAGCGGACTCAGGCCCTCGAACACCGGGGAGCTGTTTTTT.